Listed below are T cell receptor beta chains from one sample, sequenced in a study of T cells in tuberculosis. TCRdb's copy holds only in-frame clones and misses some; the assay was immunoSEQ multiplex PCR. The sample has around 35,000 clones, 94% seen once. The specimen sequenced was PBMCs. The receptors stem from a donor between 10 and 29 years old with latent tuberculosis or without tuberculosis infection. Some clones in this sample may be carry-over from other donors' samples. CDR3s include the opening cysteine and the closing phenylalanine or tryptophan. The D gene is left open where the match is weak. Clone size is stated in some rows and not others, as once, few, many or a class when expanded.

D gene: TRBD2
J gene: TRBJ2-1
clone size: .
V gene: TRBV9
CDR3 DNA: TGTGCCAGCAGCGCCGGGACTAGCGGGGGCCGTCACAATGAGCAGTTCTTC
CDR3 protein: CASSAGTSGGRHNEQFF

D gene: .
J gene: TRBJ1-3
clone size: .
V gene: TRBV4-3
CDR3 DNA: TGCGCCAGCAGCCCCCAACAACGATATGGAAACACCATATATTTT
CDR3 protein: CASSPQQRYGNTIYF

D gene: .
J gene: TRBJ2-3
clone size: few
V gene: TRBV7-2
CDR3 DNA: TGTGCCAGCAGCCCCAACTCGTACACAGATACGCAGTATTTT
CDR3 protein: CASSPNSYTDTQYF

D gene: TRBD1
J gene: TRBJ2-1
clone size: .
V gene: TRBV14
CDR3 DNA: TGTGCCAGCAGCTGGGGACAGTTTTCCTACAATGAGCAGTTCTTC
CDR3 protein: CASSWGQFSYNEQFF

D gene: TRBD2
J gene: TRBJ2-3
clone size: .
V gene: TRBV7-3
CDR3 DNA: TGTGCCAGCAGCCATCAAGCGGGGGACACAGATACGCAGTATTTT
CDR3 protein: CASSHQAGDTDTQYF

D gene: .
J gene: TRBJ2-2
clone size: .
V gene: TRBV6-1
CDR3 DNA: TGTGCCAGCAGTGAACCGGAGACGAACACCGGGGAGCTGTTTTTT
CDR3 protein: CASSEPETNTGELFF

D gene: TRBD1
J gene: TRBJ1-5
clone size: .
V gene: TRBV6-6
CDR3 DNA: TGTGCCAGCATCAGGACAGGGGGGGGCCAGCCCCAGCATTTT
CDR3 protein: CASIRTGGGQPQHF

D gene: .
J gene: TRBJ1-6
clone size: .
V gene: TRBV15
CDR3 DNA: TGTGCCACCAGCAGAGGGGAGGGGTCACCCCTCCACTTT
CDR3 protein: CATSRGEGSPLHF

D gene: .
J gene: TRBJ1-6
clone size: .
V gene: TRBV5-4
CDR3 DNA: TGTGCCAGTAAGGCGCAGGGATTTTCACCCCTCCACTTT
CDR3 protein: CASKAQGFSPLHF

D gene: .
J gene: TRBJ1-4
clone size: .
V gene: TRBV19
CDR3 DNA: TGTGCCAGTAATTCAGGGGCCCGTGAAAAACTGTTTTTT
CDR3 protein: CASNSGAREKLFF

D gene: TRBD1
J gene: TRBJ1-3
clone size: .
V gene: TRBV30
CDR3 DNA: TGTGCCTGGGACAGGGTGCCTGGAAACACCATATATTTT
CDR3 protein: CAWDRVPGNTIYF

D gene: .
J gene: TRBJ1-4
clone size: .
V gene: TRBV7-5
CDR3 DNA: TGTGTCAGAAGCACTTTTGCCGGGACACTCGGGGAAGGTGGTGAAAAACTGTTTTTT
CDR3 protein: CVRSTFAGTLGEGGEKLFF

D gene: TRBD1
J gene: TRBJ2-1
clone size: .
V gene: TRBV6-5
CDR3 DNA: TGTGCCAGCAACCGACAGGGGTGGAACAATGAGCAGTTCTTC
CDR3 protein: CASNRQGWNNEQFF

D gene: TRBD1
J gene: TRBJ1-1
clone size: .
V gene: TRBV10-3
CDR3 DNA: TGTGCCATCAGTGAGTCGGGACAGGGTAGCGCTGAAGCTTTCTTT
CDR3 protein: CAISESGQGSAEAFF

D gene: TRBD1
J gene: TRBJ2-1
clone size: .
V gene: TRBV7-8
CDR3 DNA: TGTGCCAGCAGCCCTTATGGACAGGGCAATGAGCAGTTCTTC
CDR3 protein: CASSPYGQGNEQFF

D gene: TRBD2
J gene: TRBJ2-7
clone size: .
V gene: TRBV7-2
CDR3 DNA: TGTGCCAGCAGCTTAGTTGGGGGGGTTTCCTACGAGCAGTACTTC
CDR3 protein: CASSLVGGVSYEQYF

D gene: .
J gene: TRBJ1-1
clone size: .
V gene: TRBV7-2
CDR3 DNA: TGTGCCAGCAGCCCGGGACTCGGGGAAGCTTTCTTT
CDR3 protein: CASSPGLGEAFF

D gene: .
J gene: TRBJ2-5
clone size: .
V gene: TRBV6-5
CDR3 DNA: TGTGCCAGCAGTTACTCAGCGTACCAAGAGACCCAGTACTTC
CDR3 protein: CASSYSAYQETQYF

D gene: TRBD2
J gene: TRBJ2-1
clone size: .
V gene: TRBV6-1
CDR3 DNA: TGTGCCAGCAGTGTAACTAGCGGGGGTTTATATGAGCAGTTCTTC
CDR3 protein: CASSVTSGGLYEQFF

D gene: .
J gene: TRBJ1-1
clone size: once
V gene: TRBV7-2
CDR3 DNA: TGTGCCAGCAGCCCCTCGGTTACAGAGAACACTGAAGCTTTCTTT
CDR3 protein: CASSPSVTENTEAFF

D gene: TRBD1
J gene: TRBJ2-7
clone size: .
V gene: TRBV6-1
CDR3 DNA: TGTGCCAGCAGTAAGACAGGGGGCTACGAGCAGTACTTC
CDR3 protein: CASSKTGGYEQYF

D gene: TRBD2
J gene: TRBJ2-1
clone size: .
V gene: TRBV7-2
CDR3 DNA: TGTGCCAGCAGCTTAGCGGTAAGCGGGGGCTCCTACAATGAGCAGTTCTTC
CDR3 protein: CASSLAVSGGSYNEQFF

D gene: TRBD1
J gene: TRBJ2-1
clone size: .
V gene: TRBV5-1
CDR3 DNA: TGCGCCAGCAGCCTTCGGGACAGAGGATTAAGGAATGAGCAGTTCTTC
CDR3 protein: CASSLRDRGLRNEQFF

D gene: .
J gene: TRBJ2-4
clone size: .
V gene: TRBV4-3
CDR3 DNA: TGCGCCAGCAGCCAAGATAGTAGGGGCCGTTTTATAGCCAAAAACATTCAGTACTTC
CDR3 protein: CASSQDSRGRFIAKNIQYF

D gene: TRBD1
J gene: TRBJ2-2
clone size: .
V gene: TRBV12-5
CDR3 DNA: TGTGCTAGTGGTTTGACTTCCGGGACAGGGGGATTCGGCGGGGAGCTGTTTTTT
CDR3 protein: CASGLTSGTGGFGGELFF

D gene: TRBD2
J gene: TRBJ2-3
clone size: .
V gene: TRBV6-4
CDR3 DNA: TGTGCCAGCAGTGCCATGAGGGGGCCAGCGGGGGGGCCAACAGATACGCAGTATTTT
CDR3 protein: CASSAMRGPAGGPTDTQYF

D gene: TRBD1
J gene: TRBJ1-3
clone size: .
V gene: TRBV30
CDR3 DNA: TGTGCCTGGAGTGTAAGGGGACAGGGTTTCTCTGGAAACACCATATATTTT
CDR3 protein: CAWSVRGQGFSGNTIYF

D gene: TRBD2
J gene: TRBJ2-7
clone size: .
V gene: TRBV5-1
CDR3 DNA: TGCGCCAGCAGGGGACTAGCTTCCTACGAGCAGTACTTC
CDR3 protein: CASRGLASYEQYF

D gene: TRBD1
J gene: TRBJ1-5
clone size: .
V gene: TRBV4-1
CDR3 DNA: TGCGCCAGCAGCCAATTGGGGACAGGGCTCAATCAGCCCCAGCATTTT
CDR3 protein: CASSQLGTGLNQPQHF

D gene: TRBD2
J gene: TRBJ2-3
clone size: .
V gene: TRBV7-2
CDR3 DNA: TGTGCCAGCAGCGCTGGGTTGGCGGGGGGCACAGATACGCAGTATTTT
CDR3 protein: CASSAGLAGGTDTQYF

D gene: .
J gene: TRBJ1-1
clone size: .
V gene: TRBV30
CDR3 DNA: TGTGCTTTGGAGGGAAGGAACATGAACACTGAAGCTTTCTTT
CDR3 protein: CALEGRNMNTEAFF

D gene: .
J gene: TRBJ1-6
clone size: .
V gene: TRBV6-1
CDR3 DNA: TGTGCCAGCAGTGAAGCTCGCCCCGGGAGGTCACCCCTCCACTTT
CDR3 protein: CASSEARPGRSPLHF

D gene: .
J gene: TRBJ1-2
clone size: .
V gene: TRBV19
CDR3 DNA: TGTGCCAGTAGTATAGGATCGGCAGGGGATGGTCGAGGCTACACCTTC
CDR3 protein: CASSIGSAGDGRGYTF

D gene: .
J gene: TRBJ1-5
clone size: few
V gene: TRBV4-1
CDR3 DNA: TGCGCCAGCAGCCAAGGGTTACTTTATACGAATCAGCCCCAGCATTTT
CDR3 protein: CASSQGLLYTNQPQHF

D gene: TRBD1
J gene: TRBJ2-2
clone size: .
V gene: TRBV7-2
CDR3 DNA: TGTGCCAGCAGCTTACAGGGGGTGCCCGGGGAGCTGTTTTTT
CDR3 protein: CASSLQGVPGELFF

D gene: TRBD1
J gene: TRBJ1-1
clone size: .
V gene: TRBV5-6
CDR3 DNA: TGTGCCAGCAGCCGCTACAGGGGGCGGGTGAACACTGAAGCTTTCTTT
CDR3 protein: CASSRYRGRVNTEAFF

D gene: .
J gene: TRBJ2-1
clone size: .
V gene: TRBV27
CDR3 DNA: TGTGCCAGCAGTTTAGGATGGGTCAGGGGTAGTGAGCAGTTCTTC
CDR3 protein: CASSLGWVRGSEQFF

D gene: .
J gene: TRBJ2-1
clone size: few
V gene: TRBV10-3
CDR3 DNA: TGTGCCATCAGTGAGACAAACAATGAGCAGTTCTTC
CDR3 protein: CAISETNNEQFF

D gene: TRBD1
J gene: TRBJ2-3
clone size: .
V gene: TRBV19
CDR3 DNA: TGTGCCAGTAGAATAAGGGACAGGGATGTGGATACGCAGTATTTT
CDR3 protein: CASRIRDRDVDTQYF

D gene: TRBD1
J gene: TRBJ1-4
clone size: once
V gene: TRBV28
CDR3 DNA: TGTGCCAGCAGCTCCTCCCGGCTGAGACAGGGAACTGAAAAACTGTTTTTT
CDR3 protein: CASSSSRLRQGTEKLFF

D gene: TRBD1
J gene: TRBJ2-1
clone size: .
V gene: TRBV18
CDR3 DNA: TGTGCCAGCTCACCAGGGCAATCACAGGGGGATTTCAATGAGCAGTTCTTC
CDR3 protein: CASSPGQSQGDFNEQFF

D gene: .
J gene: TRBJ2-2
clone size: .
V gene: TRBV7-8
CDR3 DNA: TGTGCCAGCAGCCCCCTTAACAGGGTTGCTATGACCGGGGAGCTGTTTTTT
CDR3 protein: CASSPLNRVAMTGELFF

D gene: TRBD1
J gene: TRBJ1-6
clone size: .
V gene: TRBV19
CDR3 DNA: TGTGCCAGCACAGACAGGGGGCCAGGGTCACCCCTCCACTTT
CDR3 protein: CASTDRGPGSPLHF

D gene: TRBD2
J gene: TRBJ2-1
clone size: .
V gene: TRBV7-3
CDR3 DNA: TGTGCCAGCAGCTCCATCCACGGCGGGAGCCCCTACAATGAGCAGTTCTTC
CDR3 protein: CASSSIHGGSPYNEQFF

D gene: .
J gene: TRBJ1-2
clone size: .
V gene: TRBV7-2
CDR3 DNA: TGTGCCAGCAGTTTCGGTGGACAGACTAACTATGGCTACACCTTC
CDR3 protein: CASSFGGQTNYGYTF

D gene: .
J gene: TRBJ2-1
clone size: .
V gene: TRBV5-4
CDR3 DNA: TGTGCCAGCAGCTACGGAGGCCCAGCGACAAATGAGCAGTTCTTC
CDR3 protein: CASSYGGPATNEQFF

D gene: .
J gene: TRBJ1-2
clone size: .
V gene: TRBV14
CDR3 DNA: TGTGCCAGCAGCCAAGATCGTGGAGACAGCTATGGCTACACCTTC
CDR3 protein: CASSQDRGDSYGYTF

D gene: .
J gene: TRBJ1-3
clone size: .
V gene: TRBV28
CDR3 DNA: TGTGCCAGCAGTTTTAGGGGATCAGGGCGGTGGTCTGGAAACACCATATATTTT
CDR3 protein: CASSFRGSGRWSGNTIYF

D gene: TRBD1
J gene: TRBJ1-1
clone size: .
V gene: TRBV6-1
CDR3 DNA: TGTGCCAGCAGTACACAGGGGTACCCTGAAGCTTTCTTT
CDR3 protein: CASSTQGYPEAFF

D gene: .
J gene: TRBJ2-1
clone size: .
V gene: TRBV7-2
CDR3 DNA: TGTGCCAGCAGGCCCCCCGGGGGATCCTACAATGAGCAGTTCTTC
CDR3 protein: CASRPPGGSYNEQFF

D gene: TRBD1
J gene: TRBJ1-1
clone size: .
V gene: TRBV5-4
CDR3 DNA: TGTGCCAGCAGCCTAAACCCAGACAGGGTATCGGCTGAAGCTTTCTTT
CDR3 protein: CASSLNPDRVSAEAFF

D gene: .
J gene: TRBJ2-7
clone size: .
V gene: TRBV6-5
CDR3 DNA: TGTGCCAGCAGCTCGACTCGCGGGCGTACTATAGGGTACTTC
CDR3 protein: CASSSTRGRTIGYF

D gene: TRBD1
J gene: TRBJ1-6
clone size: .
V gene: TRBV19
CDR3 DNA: TGTGCCAGTAGTATCAGGGGACAGGGTGGTTCACCCCTCCACTTT
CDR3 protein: CASSIRGQGGSPLHF

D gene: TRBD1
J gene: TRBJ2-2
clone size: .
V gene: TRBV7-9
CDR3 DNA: TGTGCCAGCAGCCAGGTTTGGACAGGAGAGTTTGGGGAGCTGTTTTTT
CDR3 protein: CASSQVWTGEFGELFF

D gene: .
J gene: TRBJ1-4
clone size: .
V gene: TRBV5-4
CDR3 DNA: TGTGCCAGTAGACCCGAACTTTCGGGTGAAAAACTGTTTTTT
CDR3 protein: CASRPELSGEKLFF